This section outlines one TCR beta chain sequence together with its context. The data belong to a study of CD8 T cells in Susac syndrome. Random hexamers were used to reverse transcribe the RNA input (roughly 0.5 to 1 ug). TCRdb re-derived calls from the immunoSEQ multiplex PCR reads in MiXCR, one entry per CDR3 protein. The data hold approximately 160,000 distinct CDR3 sequences, with around 95% observed a single time. There are 16 residues in the CDR3. CDR1 and CDR2 from the germline V gene are KGHDR and SFDVKD. V was clipped by 4 bases and J by 6 bases; unmatched bases: 6. The chain carries TRBV24-1 and TRBJ2-2, with 11 bases identical to TRBD1. The TCR sequence derives from a human donor in good health. Sequencing input: CD4+ T cells from PBMCs. The CDR3 coding sequence is TGTGCCACCAGTGACCCTTCGGGACAGGGGGCCGGGGAGCTGTTTTTT. It encodes CATSDPSGQGAGELFF.